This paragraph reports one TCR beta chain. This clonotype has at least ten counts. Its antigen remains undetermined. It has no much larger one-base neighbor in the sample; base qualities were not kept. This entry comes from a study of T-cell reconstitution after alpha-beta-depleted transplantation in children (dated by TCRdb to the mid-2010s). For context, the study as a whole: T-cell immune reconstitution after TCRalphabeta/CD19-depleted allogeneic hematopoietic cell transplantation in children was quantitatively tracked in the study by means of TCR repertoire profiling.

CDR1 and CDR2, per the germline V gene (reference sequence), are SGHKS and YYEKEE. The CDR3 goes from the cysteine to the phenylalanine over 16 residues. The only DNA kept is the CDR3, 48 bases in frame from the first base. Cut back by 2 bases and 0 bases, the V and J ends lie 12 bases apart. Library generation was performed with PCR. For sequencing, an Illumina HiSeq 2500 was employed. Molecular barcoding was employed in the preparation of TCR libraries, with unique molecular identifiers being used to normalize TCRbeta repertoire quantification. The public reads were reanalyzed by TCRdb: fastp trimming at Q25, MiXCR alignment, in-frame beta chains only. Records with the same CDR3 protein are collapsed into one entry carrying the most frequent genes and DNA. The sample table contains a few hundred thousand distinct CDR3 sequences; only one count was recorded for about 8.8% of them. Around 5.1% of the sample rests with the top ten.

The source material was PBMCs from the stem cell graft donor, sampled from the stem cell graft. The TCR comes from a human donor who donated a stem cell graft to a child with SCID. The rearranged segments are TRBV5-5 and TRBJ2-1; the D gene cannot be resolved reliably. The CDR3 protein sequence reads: CASSFKPRSSYNEQFF. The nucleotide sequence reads TGTGCCAGCAGCTTCAAGCCGAGGAGCTCCTACAATGAGCAGTTCTTC.